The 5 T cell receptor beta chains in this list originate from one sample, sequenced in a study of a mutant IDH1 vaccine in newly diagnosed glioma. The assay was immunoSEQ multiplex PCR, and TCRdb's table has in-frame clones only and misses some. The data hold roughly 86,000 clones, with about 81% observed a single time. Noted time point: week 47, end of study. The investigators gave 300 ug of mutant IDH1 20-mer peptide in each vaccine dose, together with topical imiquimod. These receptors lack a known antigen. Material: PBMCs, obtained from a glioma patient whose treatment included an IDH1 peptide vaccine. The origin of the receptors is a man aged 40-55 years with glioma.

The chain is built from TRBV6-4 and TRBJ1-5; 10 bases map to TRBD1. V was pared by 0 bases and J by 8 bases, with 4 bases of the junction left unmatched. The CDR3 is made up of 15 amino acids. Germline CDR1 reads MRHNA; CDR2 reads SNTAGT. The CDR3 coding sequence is TGTGCCAGCAGTGACTCGGGGACAGGGGTGAAGCCCCAGCATTTT. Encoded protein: CASSDSGTGVKPQHF.

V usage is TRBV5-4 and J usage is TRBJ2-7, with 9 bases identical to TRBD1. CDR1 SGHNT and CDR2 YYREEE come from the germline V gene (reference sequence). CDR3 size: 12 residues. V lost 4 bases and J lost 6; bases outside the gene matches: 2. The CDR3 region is CASSGQGSEQYF. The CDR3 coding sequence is TGTGCCAGCAGCGGACAGGGGAGCGAGCAGTACTTC.

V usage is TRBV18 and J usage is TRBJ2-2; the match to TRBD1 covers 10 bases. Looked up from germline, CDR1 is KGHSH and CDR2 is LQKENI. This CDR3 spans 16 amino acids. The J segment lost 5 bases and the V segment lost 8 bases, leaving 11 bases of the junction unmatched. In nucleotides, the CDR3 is TGTGCCAGCACGCACTTCCGGACAGGGGGAACCGGGGAGCTGTTTTTT. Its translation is CASTHFRTGGTGELFF.

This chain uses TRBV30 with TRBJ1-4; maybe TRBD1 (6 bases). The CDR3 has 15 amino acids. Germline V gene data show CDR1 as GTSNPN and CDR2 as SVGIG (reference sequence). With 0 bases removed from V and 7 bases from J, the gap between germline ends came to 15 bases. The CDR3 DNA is TGTGCCTGGAGTGTACAGGGAGGGTGGGGTGAAAAACTGTTTTTT. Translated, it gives CAWSVQGGWGEKLFF.

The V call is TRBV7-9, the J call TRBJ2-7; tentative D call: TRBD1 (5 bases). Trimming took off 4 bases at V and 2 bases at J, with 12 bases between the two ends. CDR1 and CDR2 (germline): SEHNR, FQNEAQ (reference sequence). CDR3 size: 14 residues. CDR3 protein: CASSSGLGTYEQYF. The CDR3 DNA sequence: TGTGCCAGCAGCTCAGGGTTGGGAACCTACGAGCAGTACTTC.